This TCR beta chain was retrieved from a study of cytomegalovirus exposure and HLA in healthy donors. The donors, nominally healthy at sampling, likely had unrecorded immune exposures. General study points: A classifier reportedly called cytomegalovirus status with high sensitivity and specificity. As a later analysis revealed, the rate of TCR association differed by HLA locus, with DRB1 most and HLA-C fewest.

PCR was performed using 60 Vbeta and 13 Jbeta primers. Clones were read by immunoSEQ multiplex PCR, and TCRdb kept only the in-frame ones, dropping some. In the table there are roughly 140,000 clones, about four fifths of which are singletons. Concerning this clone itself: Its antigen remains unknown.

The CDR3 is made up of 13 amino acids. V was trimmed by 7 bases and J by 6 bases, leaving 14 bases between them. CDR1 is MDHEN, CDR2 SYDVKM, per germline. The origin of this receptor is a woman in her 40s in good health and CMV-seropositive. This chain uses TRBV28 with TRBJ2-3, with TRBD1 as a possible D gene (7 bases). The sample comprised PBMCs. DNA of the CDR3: TGTGCCAGCATTCAACAGGGGAGGGATACGCAGTATTTT. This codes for CASIQQGRDTQYF.